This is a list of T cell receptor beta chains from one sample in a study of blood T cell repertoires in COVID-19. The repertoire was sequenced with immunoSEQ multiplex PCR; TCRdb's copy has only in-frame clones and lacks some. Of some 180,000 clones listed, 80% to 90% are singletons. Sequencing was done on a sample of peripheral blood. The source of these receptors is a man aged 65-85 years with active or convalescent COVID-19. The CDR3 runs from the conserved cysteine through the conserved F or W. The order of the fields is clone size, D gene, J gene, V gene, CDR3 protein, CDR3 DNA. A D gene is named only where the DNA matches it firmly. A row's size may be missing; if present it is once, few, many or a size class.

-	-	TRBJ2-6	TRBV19	CASSIQGHSGANVLTF	TGTGCCAGTAGTATCCAGGGCCACTCTGGGGCCAACGTCCTGACTTTC
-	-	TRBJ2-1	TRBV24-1	CATSKPGNNEQFF	TGTGCCACCAGTAAACCGGGAAACAATGAGCAGTTCTTC
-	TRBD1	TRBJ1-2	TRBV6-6	CASSYGQGATYSGYTF	TGTGCCAGCAGTTACGGGCAGGGGGCGACCTACTCTGGCTACACCTTC
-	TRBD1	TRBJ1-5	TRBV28	CASVGDRVVNQPQHF	TGTGCCAGTGTGGGGGACAGGGTTGTCAATCAGCCCCAGCATTTT
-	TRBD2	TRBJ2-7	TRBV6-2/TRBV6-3	CASSKLGLAGSYEQYF	TGTGCCAGCAGCAAACTAGGACTAGCGGGAAGCTACGAGCAGTACTTC
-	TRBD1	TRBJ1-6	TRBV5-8	CASSLYRGYNSPLHF	TGTGCCAGCAGCTTGTACAGGGGCTATAATTCACCCCTCCACTTT
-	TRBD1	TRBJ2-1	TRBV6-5	CASFTDRGEQFF	TGTGCCAGCTTCACGGACAGGGGCGAGCAGTTCTTC
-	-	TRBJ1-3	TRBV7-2	CASSPMTGSSGNTIYF	TGTGCCAGCAGCCCCATGACAGGTTCCTCTGGAAACACCATATATTTT
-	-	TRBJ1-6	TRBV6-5	CASSRGLRANSPLHF	TGTGCCAGCAGCCGCGGACTCCGGGCAAATTCACCCCTCCACTTT
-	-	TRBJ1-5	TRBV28	CASSLERRGSNQPQHF	TGTGCCAGCAGTTTAGAGCGGCGCGGTAGCAATCAGCCCCAGCATTTT
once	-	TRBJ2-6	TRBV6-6	CAGSLLRANVLTF	-
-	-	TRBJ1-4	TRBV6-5	CASRPGGANEKLFF	TGTGCCAGCCGCCCGGGAGGGGCTAATGAAAAACTGTTTTTT
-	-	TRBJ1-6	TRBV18	CASSSGGDSPLHF	TGTGCCAGCTCATCAGGAGGGGATTCACCCCTCCACTTT
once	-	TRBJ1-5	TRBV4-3	CASSPSLAGQPQHF	TGCGCCAGCAGCCCCTCCCTTGCGGGTCAGCCCCAGCATTTT
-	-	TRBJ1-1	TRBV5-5	CASSLGTLYTEAFF	TGTGCCAGCAGCTTAGGGACACTGTACACTGAAGCTTTCTTT
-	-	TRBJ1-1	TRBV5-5	CASSLTTTDTEAFF	TGTGCCAGCAGCCTGACCACGACAGACACTGAAGCTTTCTTT
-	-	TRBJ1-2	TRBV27	CASSWKGRGVGYGYTF	TGTGCCAGCAGTTGGAAGGGGAGGGGAGTAGGCTATGGCTACACCTTC
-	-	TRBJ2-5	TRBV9	CASSPGGRAGQETQYF	TGTGCCAGCAGCCCAGGAGGTAGGGCGGGACAAGAGACCCAGTACTTC
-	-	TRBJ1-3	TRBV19	CASSIRPQLLSGNTIYF	TGTGCCAGTAGTATAAGGCCACAGCTGCTATCTGGAAACACCATATATTTT
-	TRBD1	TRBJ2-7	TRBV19	CASSEPGQGSYEQYF	TGTGCCAGTAGTGAGCCGGGACAGGGGAGCTACGAGCAGTACTTC
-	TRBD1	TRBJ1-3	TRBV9	CASSVGSGQGTGNTIYF	TGTGCCAGCAGCGTAGGATCGGGACAGGGAACTGGAAACACCATATATTTT
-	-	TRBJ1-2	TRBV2	CASRTANYGYTF	TGTGCCAGCAGAACAGCCAACTATGGCTACACCTTC
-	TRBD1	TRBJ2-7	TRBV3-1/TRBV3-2	CASSQDDRVQYF	TGTGCCAGCAGCCAAGATGACAGGGTACAGTACTTC
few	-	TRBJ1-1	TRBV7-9	CASSLEQGLNTEAFF	TGTGCCAGCAGCTTAGAACAGGGCCTGAACACTGAAGCTTTCTTT
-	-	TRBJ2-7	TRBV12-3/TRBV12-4	CASSLGHYEQYF	TGTGCCAGCAGTTTAGGACACTACGAGCAGTACTTC
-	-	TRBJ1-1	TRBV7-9	CASSYTGNTEAFF	TGTGCCAGCAGCTACACAGGGAACACTGAAGCTTTCTTT
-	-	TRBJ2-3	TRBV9	CASSPSAGSTDTQYF	TGTGCCAGCAGCCCCAGTGCAGGGAGCACAGATACGCAGTATTTT
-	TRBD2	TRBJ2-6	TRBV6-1	CASSEAIVSGRSLLLPGANVLTF	TGTGCCAGCAGTGAAGCGATCGTCAGCGGGAGGTCCCTCCTCCTACCTGGGGCCAACGTCCTGACTTTC
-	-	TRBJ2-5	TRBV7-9	CASGDLGAETQYF	TGTGCCAGCGGTGACCTGGGGGCTGAGACCCAGTACTTC
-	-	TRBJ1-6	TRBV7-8	CASSRQAVGYNSPLHF	TGTGCCAGCAGCCGCCAGGCAGTAGGCTATAATTCACCCCTCCACTTT
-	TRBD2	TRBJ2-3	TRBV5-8	CASSYGSGSTDTQYF	TGTGCCAGCAGCTACGGTAGCGGGAGCACAGATACGCAGTATTTT
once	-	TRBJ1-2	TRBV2	CASSAHSYGYTF	TGTGCCAGCAGTGCTCACAGCTATGGCTACACCTTC
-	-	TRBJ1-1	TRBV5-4	CASTRQANTEAFF	TGTGCCAGCACAAGACAGGCAAACACTGAAGCTTTCTTT
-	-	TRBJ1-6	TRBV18	CASSPQENNSPLHF	TGTGCCAGCTCACCACAGGAGAATAATTCACCCCTCCACTTT
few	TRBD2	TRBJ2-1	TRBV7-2	CASSPQRATSAQFF	TGTGCCAGCAGCCCACAGAGGGCGACTAGCGCGCAGTTCTTC
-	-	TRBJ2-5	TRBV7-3	CASSLFGEIETQYF	TGTGCCAGCAGCTTATTCGGGGAGATAGAGACCCAGTACTTC
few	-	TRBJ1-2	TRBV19	CASSMSSVGGYTF	TGTGCCAGTAGTATGTCCTCCGTCGGTGGCTACACCTTC
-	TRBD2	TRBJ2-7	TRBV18	CASSPISLTSGTYEQYF	TGTGCCAGCTCACCCATTTCGCTGACTAGCGGGACCTACGAGCAGTACTTC
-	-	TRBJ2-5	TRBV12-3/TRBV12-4	CASNHYFQETQYF	TGTGCCAGCAATCACTACTTCCAAGAGACCCAGTACTTC
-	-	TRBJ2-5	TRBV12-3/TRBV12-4	CASSPQGRETQYF	TGTGCCAGCAGCCCACAGGGTAGGGAGACCCAGTACTTC
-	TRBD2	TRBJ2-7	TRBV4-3	CASSQVLAGAPEQYF	TGCGCCAGCAGCCAAGTACTAGCGGGAGCACCCGAGCAGTACTTC
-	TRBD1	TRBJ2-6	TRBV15	CATSGKGGAGANVLTF	TGTGCCACCAGCGGAAAAGGGGGCGCTGGGGCCAACGTCCTGACTTTC
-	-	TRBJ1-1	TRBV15	CATSRGGQYEAFF	TGTGCCACCAGCAGAGGGGGCCAGTATGAAGCTTTCTTT
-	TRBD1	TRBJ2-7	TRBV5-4	CASRADRVSSYEQYF	TGTGCCAGCAGGGCCGACAGGGTAAGCTCCTACGAGCAGTACTTC
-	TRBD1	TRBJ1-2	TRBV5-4	CASAPQTGVYYGYTF	TGTGCCAGCGCCCCCCAGACAGGGGTTTACTATGGCTACACCTTC
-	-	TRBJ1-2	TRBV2	CASRQFFGYTF	-